In its sample, the clone carrying this TCR beta chain was seen once. Authors' analysis steps: Researchers report that nucleated cell counts were estimated from reference gene primer amplification. Sequencing used immunoSEQ multiplex PCR; TCRdb keeps in-frame clones, though not all of them. V, J and clone size are those of that table, while D and trimming were read from the DNA. Seen here are 75,000 to 100,000 clones, 65% to 90% observed once, and the top ten hold around 19%. The CDR3 is 14 amino acids. V lost 6 bases to trimming and J lost 8 bases, with 17 bases between them. In germline, CDR1 is MNHEY, CDR2 SMNVEV (reference sequence). This sample was taken from a study of blood T cell repertoires in COVID-19. About the research overall: Acute and convalescent COVID-19 samples came from the United States, Italy and Spain. Nucleic acid was either cDNA or gDNA, and it came from T cells, B-cell-depleted T cells, or PBMCs.

The specimen was peripheral blood. The chain recombines TRBV27 with TRBJ2-1, with D unresolved. This receptor was taken from a woman of 80 years or more with acute or convalescent COVID-19. CDR3 loop: CASSRRTTIDEQFF. In DNA, the CDR3 is TGTGCCAGCAGCCGTCGAACTACGATCGATGAGCAGTTCTTC.